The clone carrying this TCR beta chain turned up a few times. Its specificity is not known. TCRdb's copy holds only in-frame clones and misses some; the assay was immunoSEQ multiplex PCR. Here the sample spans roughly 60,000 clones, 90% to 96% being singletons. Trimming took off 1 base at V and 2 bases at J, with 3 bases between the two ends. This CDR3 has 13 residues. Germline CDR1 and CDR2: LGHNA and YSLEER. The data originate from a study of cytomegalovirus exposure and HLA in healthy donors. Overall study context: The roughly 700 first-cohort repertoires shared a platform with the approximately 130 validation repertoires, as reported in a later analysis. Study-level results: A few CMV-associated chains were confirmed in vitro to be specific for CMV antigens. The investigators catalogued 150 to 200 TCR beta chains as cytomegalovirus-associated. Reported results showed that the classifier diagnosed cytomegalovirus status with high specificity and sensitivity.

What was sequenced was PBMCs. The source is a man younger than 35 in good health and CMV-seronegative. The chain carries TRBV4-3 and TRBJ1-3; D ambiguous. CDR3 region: CASSQAPGNTIYF. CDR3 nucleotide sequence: TGCGCCAGCAGCCAAGCTCCTGGAAACACCATATATTTT.